A single sample gave rise to the 10 T cell receptor beta chains below, sequenced in a study of CD8+CD57+ T cells in acquired aplastic anemia. Before being chosen for sequencing, patients had shown CD8+CD57+ cell expansion by flow cytometry. TCR beta VDJ combinations and CDR3 sequences were profiled from genomic DNA. From the reads, TCRdb called clonotypes with MiXCR, one entry per CDR3 protein. Among approximately 80,000 distinct CDR3 sequences listed, just over 70% were seen once. The sequenced sample was sorted CD4+, CD8+, or CD8+CD57+ T cells (not recorded which) from PBMCs. All receptors derive from a human donor with aplastic anemia.

The table lists this clonotype with a few counts. CDR3 loop: CATSEQGKYGYTF. The CDR3 region has the DNA TGTGCCACCAGTGAACAGGGGAAATATGGCTACACCTTC. The chain has TRBV24-1 and TRBJ1-2, with 7 bases fitting TRBD1. V dropped 4 bases and J dropped 5; count of bases not matched to a gene: 3. CDR3 length: 13 residues. Germline V gene data show CDR1 as KGHDR and CDR2 as SFDVKD.

This chain uses TRBV6-1 with TRBJ2-2, with 9 bases lining up with TRBD2. The CDR3 consists of 14 residues. The V gene end was trimmed by 7 bases and the J gene end by 3 bases; junction bases not matched to a gene: 3. Germline V lookup: CDR1 MNHNS, CDR2 SASEGT. CDR3 sequence (DNA): TGTGCCAGCACTAGCGGGGACGACACCGGGGAGCTGTTTTTT. This sequence encodes CASTSGDDTGELFF.

The V gene is TRBV24-1, the J gene TRBJ2-1; 12 bases are a match to TRBD2. V lost 4 bases to trimming and J lost 7 bases; unmatched junction nucleotides: 10. The CDR3 is made up of 17 amino acids. Germline V gene lookup returns CDR1 KGHDR and CDR2 SFDVKD. CDR3 sequence (DNA): TGTGCCACCAGTGACTCCAGACTAGCGGGGGTAAAGAATGAGCAGTTCTTC. It yields the protein CATSDSRLAGVKNEQFF.

V and J are TRBV2 and TRBJ1-2; TRBD1 might be the D (5 bases). Trimming shortened V by 4 bases and J by 4 bases, and 10 bases separated the two germline ends. This CDR3 contains 13 residues. From germline, CDR1 is SNHLY and CDR2 FYNNEI. The CDR3 spells CASSGDSFYGYTF. DNA of the CDR3: TGTGCCAGCAGTGGAGACAGTTTCTATGGCTACACCTTC.

About this clonotype itself: A read error may produce the germline difference seen at one junction end. The rearrangement joins TRBV20-1 to TRBJ1-1, with D perhaps matching TRBD1 (5 bases). Per the germline V gene, CDR1 is DFQATT and CDR2 is SNEGSKA (reference sequence). This CDR3 is 15 amino acids long. The CDR3 spells CGARGVGAGDTEAFF. CDR3 coding DNA: TGCGGTGCTAGGGGTGTCGGGGCTGGGGACACTGAAGCTTTCTTT.

The V call is TRBV7-8, the J call TRBJ1-5; 7 nucleotides align to TRBD1. Germline loops: CDR1 SGHVS, CDR2 FQNEAQ. This CDR3 is built from 14 residues. V dropped 4 bases and J dropped 6; count of bases not matched to a gene: 6. CDR3 region: CASSSGQNSQPQHF. DNA of the CDR3: TGTGCCAGCAGCTCGGGACAGAATTCTCAGCCCCAGCATTTT.

The chain has TRBV7-3 and TRBJ1-2; maybe TRBD1 (6 bases). Germline V CDR1 and CDR2: SGHTA, FQGTGA. This CDR3 region has 15 residues. V lost 0 bases to trimming and J lost 3 bases, with 11 bases between them. CDR3 in amino acids: CASSLTPGDYYGYTF. The CDR3 nucleotides are TGTGCCAGCAGCTTAACTCCAGGGGACTACTATGGCTACACCTTC.

The chain combines TRBV10-3 with TRBJ2-1; a possible D gene is TRBD2 (6 bases). The germline CDR1 and CDR2 sequences are ENHRY and SYGVKD. The CDR3 has 15 residues. The V end lost 0 bases, the J end lost 5 bases, and 11 bases lay between the germline ends. Written as DNA, the CDR3 is TGTGCCATCAGTGAGTCTCGTAGCGGACACAATGAGCAGTTCTTC. It translates to CAISESRSGHNEQFF.

Notes on this clonotype: One junction end disagrees with the germline gene, perhaps due to a read error. The V gene is TRBV7-7, the J gene TRBJ2-3; TRBD2 is a possible D gene (5 bases). The CDR3 has 14 residues. CDR1 SSHAT and CDR2 FNYEAQ come from the germline V gene (reference sequence). The CDR3 DNA is TGTGCTAGCAGCTCCTCCGGACTCACAGATACGCAGTATTTT. This gives the protein CASSSSGLTDTQYF. The whole variable domain, remainder taken from reference TRBV7-7 and TRBJ2-3, is GAGVSQSPRYKVTKRGQDVTLRCDPISSHATLYWYQQALGQGPEFLTYFNYEAQPDKSGLPSDRFSAERPEGSISTLTIQRTEQRDSAMYRCASSSSGLTDTQYFGPGTRLTVL.

The chain joins TRBV7-2 to TRBJ1-5; D is ambiguous. Germline CDR1 and CDR2: SGHTA and FQGNSA. V was pared by 3 bases and J by 2 bases, with 8 bases between. This CDR3 has 14 amino acids. This chain's CDR3 is CASSLRQGNQPQHF. The DNA for the CDR3 is TGTGCCAGCAGCTTGAGGCAGGGCAATCAGCCCCAGCATTTT. Full variable domain (outside the CDR3, taken from reference TRBV7-2 and TRBJ1-5): GAGVSQSPSNKVTEKGKDVELRCDPISGHTALYWYRQSLGQGLEFLIYFQGNSAPDKSGLPSDRFSAERTGGSVSTLTIQRTQQEDSAVYLCASSLRQGNQPQHFGDGTRLSIL.